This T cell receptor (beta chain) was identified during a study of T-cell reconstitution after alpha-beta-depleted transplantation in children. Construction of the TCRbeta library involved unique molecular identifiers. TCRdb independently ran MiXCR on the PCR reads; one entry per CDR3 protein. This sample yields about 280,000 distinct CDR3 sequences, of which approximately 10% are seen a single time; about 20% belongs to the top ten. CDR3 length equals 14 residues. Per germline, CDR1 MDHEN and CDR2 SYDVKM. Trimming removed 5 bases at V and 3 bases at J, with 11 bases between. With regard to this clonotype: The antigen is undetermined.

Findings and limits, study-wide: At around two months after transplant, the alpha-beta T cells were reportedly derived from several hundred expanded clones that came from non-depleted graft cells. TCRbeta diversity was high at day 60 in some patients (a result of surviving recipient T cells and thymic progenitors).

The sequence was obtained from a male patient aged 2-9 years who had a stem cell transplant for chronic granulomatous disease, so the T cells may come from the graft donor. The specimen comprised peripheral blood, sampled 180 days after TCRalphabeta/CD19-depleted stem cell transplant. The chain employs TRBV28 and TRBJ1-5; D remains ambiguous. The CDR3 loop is CASSLVRVNQPQHF. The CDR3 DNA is TGTGCCAGCAGTCTTGTAAGGGTCAATCAGCCCCAGCATTTT.